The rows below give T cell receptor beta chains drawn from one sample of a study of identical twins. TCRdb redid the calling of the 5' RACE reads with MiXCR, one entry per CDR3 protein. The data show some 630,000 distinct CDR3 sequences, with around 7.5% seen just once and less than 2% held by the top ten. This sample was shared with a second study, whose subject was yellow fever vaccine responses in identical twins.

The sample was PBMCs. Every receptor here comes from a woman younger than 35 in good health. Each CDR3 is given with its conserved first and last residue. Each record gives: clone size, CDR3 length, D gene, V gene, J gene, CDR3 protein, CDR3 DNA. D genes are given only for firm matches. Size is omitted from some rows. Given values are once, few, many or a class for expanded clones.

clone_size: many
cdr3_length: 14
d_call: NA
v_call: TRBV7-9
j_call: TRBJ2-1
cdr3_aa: CASSPRTDYNEQFF
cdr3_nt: TGTGCCAGCAGCCCCCGGACGGATTACAATGAGCAGTTCTTC

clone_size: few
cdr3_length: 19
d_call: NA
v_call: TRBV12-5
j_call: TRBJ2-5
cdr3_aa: CASGLDRDSGQPYQETQYF
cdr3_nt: TGTGCTAGTGGTTTGGACCGGGACTCGGGTCAGCCGTACCAAGAGACCCAGTACTTC

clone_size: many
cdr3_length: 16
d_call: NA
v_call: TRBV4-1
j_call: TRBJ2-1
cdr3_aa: CASSQPLRVADNEQFF
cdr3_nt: TGCGCCAGCAGCCAACCTCTGAGGGTAGCCGACAATGAGCAGTTCTTC

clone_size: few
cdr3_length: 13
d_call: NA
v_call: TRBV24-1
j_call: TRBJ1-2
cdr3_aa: CATSDFGTDGYTF
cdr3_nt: TGTGCCACCAGTGATTTTGGGACGGATGGCTACACCTTC

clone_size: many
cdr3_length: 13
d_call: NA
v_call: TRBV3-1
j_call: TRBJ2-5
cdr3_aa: CASSRLRQETQYF
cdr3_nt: TGTGCCAGCAGCCGACTCCGTCAAGAGACCCAGTACTTC

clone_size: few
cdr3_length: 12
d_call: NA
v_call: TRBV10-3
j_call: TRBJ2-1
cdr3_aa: CAITEGGDEQFF
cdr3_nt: TGTGCCATCACCGAGGGGGGGGATGAGCAGTTCTTC

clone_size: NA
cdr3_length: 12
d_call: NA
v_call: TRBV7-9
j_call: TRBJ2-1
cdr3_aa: CASSLYPVEQFF
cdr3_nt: TGTGCCAGCAGCTTATATCCGGTCGAGCAGTTCTTC

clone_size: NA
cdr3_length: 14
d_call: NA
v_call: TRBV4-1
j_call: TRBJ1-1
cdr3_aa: CASSQGPGNTEAFF
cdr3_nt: TGCGCCAGCAGCCAAGGACCAGGGAACACTGAAGCTTTCTTT

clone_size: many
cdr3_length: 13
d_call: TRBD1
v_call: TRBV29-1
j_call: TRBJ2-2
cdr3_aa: CSVGQRSSGELFF
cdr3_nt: TGCAGCGTGGGACAGCGGTCTTCCGGGGAGCTGTTTTTT

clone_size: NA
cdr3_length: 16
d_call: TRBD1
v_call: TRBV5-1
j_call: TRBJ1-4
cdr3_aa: CASSGARDSTNEKLFF
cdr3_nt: TGCGCCAGCAGCGGGGCCCGGGACAGTACTAATGAAAAACTGTTTTTT

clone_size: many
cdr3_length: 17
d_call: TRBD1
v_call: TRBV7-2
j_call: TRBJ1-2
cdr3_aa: CASSTSHRGGPNYGYTF
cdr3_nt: TGTGCCAGCAGCACAAGTCACAGGGGGGGCCCTAACTATGGCTACACCTTC

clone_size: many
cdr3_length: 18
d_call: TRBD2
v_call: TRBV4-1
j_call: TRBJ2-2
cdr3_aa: CASSQGWLAGGTTGELFF
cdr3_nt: TGCGCCAGCAGCCAAGGTTGGCTAGCGGGGGGAACCACCGGGGAGCTGTTTTTT

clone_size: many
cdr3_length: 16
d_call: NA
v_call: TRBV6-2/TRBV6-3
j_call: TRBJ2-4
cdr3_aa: CASSYIIRRAKNIQYF
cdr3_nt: TGTGCCAGCAGTTATATAATCCGGCGGGCCAAAAACATTCAGTACTTC

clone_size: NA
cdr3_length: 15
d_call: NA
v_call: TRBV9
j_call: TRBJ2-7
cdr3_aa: CASSVDIRAGGEQYF
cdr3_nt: TGTGCCAGCAGCGTAGATATCCGGGCCGGGGGCGAGCAGTACTTC

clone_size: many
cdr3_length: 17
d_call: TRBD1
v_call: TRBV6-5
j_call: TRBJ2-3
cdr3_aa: CASSYGGGTGLTDTQYF
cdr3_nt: TGTGCCAGCAGTTACGGGGGCGGGACAGGGCTCACAGATACGCAGTATTTT

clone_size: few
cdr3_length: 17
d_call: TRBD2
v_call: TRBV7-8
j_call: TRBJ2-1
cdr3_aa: CASSPPGGGIGGNEQFF
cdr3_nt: TGTGCCAGCAGCCCCCCGGGGGGAGGGATTGGGGGCAATGAGCAGTTCTTC

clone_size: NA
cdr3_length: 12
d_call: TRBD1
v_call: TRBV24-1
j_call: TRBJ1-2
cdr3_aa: CATRDRGFGYTF
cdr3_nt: TGTGCCACCAGGGACAGGGGATTTGGCTACACCTTC

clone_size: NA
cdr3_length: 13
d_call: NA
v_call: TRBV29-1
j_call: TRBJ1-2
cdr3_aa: CSVAATGLRGYTF
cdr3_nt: TGCAGCGTTGCGGCTACAGGGTTAAGAGGCTACACCTTC

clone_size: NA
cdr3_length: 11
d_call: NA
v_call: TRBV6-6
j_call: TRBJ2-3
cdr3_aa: CACGSTDTQYF
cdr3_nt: TGTGCCTGCGGAAGCACAGATACGCAGTATTTT

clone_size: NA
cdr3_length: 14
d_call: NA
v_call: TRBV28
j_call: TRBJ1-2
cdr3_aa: CASSLRVTNYGYTF
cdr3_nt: TGTGCCAGCAGTTTACGTGTCACTAACTATGGCTACACCTTC

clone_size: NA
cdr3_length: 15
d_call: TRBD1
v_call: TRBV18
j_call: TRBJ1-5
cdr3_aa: CASSPGQGENQLQHF
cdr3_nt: TGTGCCAGCTCGCCGGGACAGGGGGAAAATCAGCTCCAGCATTTT

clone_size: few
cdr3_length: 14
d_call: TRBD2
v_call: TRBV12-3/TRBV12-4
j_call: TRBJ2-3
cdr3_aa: CASSFGGAPDTQYF
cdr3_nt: TGTGCCAGCAGTTTCGGGGGGGCGCCGGATACGCAGTATTTT

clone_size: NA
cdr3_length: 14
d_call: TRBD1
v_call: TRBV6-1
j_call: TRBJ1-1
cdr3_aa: CASSQGTGVTEAFF
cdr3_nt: TGTGCCAGCAGCCAGGGGACAGGGGTAACTGAAGCTTTCTTT

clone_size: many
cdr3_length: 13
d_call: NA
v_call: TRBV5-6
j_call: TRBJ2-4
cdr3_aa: CASWAVSKNIQYF
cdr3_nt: TGTGCCAGCTGGGCCGTGTCCAAAAACATTCAGTACTTC

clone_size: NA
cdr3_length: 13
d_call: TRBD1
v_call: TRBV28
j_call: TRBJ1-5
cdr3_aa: CASRRTGRQPQHF
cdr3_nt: TGTGCCAGCAGACGGACAGGGCGCCAGCCCCAGCATTTT

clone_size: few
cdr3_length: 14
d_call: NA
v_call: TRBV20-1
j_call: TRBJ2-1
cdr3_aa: CSASWGKDYNEQFF
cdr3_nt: TGCAGTGCTAGCTGGGGGAAAGATTACAATGAGCAGTTCTTC

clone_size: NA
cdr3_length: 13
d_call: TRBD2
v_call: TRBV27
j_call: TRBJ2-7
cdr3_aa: CASSLSIAGEQYF
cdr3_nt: TGTGCCAGCAGTTTATCTATAGCGGGCGAGCAGTACTTC

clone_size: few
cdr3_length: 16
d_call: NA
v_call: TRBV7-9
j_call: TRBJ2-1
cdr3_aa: CASSPVRGHSYNEQFF
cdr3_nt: TGTGCCAGCAGCCCGGTTCGGGGACACTCCTACAATGAGCAGTTCTTC

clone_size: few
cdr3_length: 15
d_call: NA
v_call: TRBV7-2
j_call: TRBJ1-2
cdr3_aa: CASSLDGGANYGYTF
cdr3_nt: TGTGCCAGCAGCTTAGATGGGGGGGCTAACTATGGCTACACCTTC

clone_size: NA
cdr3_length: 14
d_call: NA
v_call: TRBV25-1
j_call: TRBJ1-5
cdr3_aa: CASSELGSGQPQHF
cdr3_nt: TGTGCCAGCAGTGAATTGGGTTCAGGGCAGCCCCAGCATTTT

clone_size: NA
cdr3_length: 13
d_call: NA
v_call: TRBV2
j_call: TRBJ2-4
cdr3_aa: CASSADGKNIQYF
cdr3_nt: TGTGCCAGCAGTGCCGACGGGAAAAACATTCAGTACTTC

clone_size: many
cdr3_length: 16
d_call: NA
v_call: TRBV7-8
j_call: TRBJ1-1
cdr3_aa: CASSFQGPNINTEAFF
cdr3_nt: TGTGCCAGCAGTTTTCAGGGCCCCAATATTAACACTGAAGCTTTCTTT

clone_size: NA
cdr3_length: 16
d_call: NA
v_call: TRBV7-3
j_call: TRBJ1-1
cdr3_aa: CASSQFGAGLSTEAFF
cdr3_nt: TGTGCCAGCAGCCAATTCGGGGCAGGGTTGAGCACTGAAGCTTTCTTT

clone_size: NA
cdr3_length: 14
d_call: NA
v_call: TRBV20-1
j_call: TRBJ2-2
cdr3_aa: CSARSQQGPGELFF
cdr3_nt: TGCAGTGCTAGAAGCCAGCAGGGCCCCGGGGAGCTGTTTTTT

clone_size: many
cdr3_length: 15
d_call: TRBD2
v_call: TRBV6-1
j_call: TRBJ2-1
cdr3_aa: CASSRPGLEYNEQFF
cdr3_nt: TGTGCCAGCAGCCGCCCGGGACTAGAGTACAATGAGCAGTTCTTC

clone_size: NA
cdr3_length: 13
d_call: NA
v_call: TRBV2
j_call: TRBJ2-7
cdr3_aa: CATATTSSYEQYF
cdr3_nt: TGTGCCACCGCCACAACGAGCTCCTACGAGCAGTACTTC

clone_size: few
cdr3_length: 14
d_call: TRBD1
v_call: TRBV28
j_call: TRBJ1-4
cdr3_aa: CASTPDRGLEKLFF
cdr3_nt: TGTGCCAGCACCCCGGACAGGGGACTTGAAAAACTGTTTTTT

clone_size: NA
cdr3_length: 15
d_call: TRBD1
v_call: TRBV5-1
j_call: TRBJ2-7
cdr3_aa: CASSLGGTGIYEQYF
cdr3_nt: TGCGCCAGCAGCTTGGGTGGGACAGGGATCTACGAGCAGTACTTC

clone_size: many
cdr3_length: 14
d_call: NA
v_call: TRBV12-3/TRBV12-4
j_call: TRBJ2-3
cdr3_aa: CASSFRDKPDTQYF
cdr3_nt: TGTGCCAGCAGTTTCCGGGACAAACCAGATACGCAGTATTTT

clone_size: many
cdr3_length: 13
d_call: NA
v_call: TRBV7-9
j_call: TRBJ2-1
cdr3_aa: CASSRNPYNEQFF
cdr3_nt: TGTGCCAGCAGCCGAAACCCCTACAATGAGCAGTTCTTC

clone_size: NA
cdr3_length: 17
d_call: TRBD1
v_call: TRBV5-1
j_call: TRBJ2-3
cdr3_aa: CASSSTRTGQLLDTQYF
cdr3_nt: TGCGCCAGCAGCTCGACAAGGACAGGCCAGCTGCTGGATACGCAGTATTTT

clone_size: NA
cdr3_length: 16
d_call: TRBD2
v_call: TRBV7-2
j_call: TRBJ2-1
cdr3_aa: CASSHYGGAFVNEQFF
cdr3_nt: TGTGCCAGCAGCCATTACGGGGGGGCCTTTGTGAATGAGCAGTTCTTC

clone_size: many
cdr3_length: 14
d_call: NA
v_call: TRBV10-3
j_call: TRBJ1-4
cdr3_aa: CAISDDRDREKLFF
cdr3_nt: TGTGCCATCAGTGACGACCGAGACAGGGAAAAACTGTTTTTT

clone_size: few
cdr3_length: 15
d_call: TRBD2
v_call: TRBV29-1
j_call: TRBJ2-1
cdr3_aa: CSLTRASGTGNEQFF
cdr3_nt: TGCAGTCTAACCCGGGCTAGCGGGACGGGTAATGAGCAGTTCTTC

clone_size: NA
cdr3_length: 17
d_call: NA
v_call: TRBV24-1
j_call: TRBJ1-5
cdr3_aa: CATRISGGLGSNQPQHF
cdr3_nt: TGTGCCACCAGGATAAGCGGGGGGCTGGGGAGCAATCAGCCCCAGCATTTT

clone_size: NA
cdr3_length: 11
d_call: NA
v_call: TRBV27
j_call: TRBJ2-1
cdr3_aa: CASSSIKGQFF
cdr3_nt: TGTGCCAGCAGTTCCATAAAGGGGCAGTTCTTC

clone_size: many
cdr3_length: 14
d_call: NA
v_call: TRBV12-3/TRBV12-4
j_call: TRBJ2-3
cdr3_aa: CASSVPGLADTQYF
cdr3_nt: TGTGCCAGCAGTGTCCCGGGACTCGCAGATACGCAGTATTTT

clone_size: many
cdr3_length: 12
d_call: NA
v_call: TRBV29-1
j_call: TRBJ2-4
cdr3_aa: CSVDGADGIQYF
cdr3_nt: TGCAGCGTTGATGGGGCAGACGGCATTCAGTACTTC

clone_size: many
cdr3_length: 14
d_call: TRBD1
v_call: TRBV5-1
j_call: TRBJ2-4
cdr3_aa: CASSSDRGKNIQYF
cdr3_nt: TGCGCCAGCAGCTCGGACAGGGGTAAAAACATTCAGTACTTC

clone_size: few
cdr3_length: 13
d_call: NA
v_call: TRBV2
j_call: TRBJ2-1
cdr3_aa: CASSWSGYNEQFF
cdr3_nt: TGTGCCAGCAGTTGGTCCGGTTACAATGAGCAGTTCTTC

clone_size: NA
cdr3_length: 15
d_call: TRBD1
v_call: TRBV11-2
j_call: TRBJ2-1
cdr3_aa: CASSPGQGARDEQFF
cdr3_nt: TGTGCCAGCAGCCCCGGACAGGGGGCGCGGGATGAGCAGTTCTTC

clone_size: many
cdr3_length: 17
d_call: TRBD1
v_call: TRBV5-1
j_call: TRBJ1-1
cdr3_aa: CASSLVGTGGRYGEAFF
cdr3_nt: TGCGCCAGCAGCTTGGTCGGGACAGGGGGTCGATACGGTGAAGCTTTCTTT

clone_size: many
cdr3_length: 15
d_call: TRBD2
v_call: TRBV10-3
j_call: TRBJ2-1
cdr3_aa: CAISPGLAGGVEQFF
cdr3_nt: TGTGCCATCAGCCCGGGACTAGCGGGAGGTGTTGAGCAGTTCTTC

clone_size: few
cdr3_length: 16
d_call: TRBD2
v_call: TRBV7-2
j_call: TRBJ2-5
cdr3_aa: CASSRPGLAGKETQYF
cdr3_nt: TGTGCCAGCAGCAGACCGGGACTAGCGGGCAAAGAGACCCAGTACTTC